A selection of T cell receptor beta chains follows, all from one sample in a study of cytomegalovirus exposure and HLA in healthy donors. Repertoires were generated with immunoSEQ multiplex PCR, while TCRdb's copy carries only in-frame clones and drops some. The data show about 130,000 clones, around 74% seen once. The source material was PBMCs. All receptors derive from a man between 40 and 49 years old in good health and CMV-seropositive. The CDR3 runs from the conserved cysteine through the conserved F or W. The D gene is left open where the match is weak. The listing skips clone size in some rows; elsewhere it reads once, few, many or a size class.

d_call	clone_size	v_call	j_call	cdr3_nt	cdr3_aa
TRBD1	-	TRBV6-6	TRBJ1-2	TGTGCCAGCAGTTACTTGGGACAGGAGAATGGCTACACCTTC	CASSYLGQENGYTF
-	-	TRBV7-8	TRBJ2-7	TGTGCCAGCAAAGGTCGGGACTACGAGCAGTACTTC	CASKGRDYEQYF
TRBD1	few	TRBV7-9	TRBJ2-5	TGTGCCAGCAGTTCCGGGACAGGGGTTACAGGAGAGACCCAGTACTTC	CASSSGTGVTGETQYF
-	few	TRBV28	TRBJ2-2	TGTGCCAGCAAGACTTACCGGGAGTTAAGCGGGGAGCTGTTTTTT	CASKTYRELSGELFF
-	-	TRBV6-6	TRBJ2-1	TGTGCCTGCGGGGCGGTCTACAATGAGCAGTTCTTC	CACGAVYNEQFF
TRBD1	few	TRBV25-1	TRBJ1-1	TGTGCCAGCAGTGACACAGGGGGCGCCGCTGAAGCTTTCTTT	CASSDTGGAAEAFF
-	-	TRBV2	TRBJ1-2	TGTGCCAGCAGTGAAGGTCGACACTCCTATGGCTACACCTTC	CASSEGRHSYGYTF
-	few	TRBV4-2	TRBJ2-2	TGTGCCAGCAGCCAAGATCGAAGGACATCCGGGGAGCTGTTTTTT	CASSQDRRTSGELFF
TRBD1	-	TRBV30	TRBJ2-7	TGTGCCTGGAGCCAAATCGGACAGGCCCGATCCTACGAGCAGTACTTC	CAWSQIGQARSYEQYF
TRBD2	-	TRBV28	TRBJ2-3	TGTGCCAGCAGTTTTGCGGGGGGCACAGATACGCAGTATTTT	CASSFAGGTDTQYF
TRBD2	-	TRBV2	TRBJ2-2	TGTGCCAGCAGTGAAGGGGACTACCGGAACACCGGGGAGCTGTTTTTT	CASSEGDYRNTGELFF
TRBD1	-	TRBV7-9	TRBJ2-7	TGTGCCAGCAGCTTATCGCTCGGGACAGCTTACGAGCAGTACTTC	CASSLSLGTAYEQYF
TRBD1	-	TRBV5-1	TRBJ2-7	TGCGCCAGCAGCCCCGGACAGGGGGCGGGAGGGCAGTACTTC	CASSPGQGAGGQYF
-	-	TRBV2	TRBJ2-3	TGTGCCAGCAGGATGGAGGCCTTTAGCACAGATACGCAGTATTTT	CASRMEAFSTDTQYF
-	few	TRBV5-4	TRBJ1-1	TGTGCCAGCAGCTTCGAACAGGGAGGGTACACTGAAGCTTTCTTT	CASSFEQGGYTEAFF
-	once	TRBV6-5	TRBJ2-7	-	CASSSSGLGFYEQYF
TRBD2	-	TRBV9	TRBJ2-3	TGTGCCAGCAGCGTAGGGAAGGGACTAGCGGTAGATACGCAGTATTTT	CASSVGKGLAVDTQYF
TRBD2	-	TRBV4-1	TRBJ2-7	TGCGCCAGCAGCCAAGTTGGACTAGCGGGGCTCTCCTACGAGCAGTACTTC	CASSQVGLAGLSYEQYF
TRBD2	-	TRBV2	TRBJ2-3	TGTGCCAGCACCATTAGCGGGCACACAGATACGCAGTATTTT	CASTISGHTDTQYF
-	-	TRBV19	TRBJ2-2	TGTGCCAGTAGTATGTACGGGACAAACACCGGGGAGCTGTTTTTT	CASSMYGTNTGELFF
TRBD2	-	TRBV6-5	TRBJ2-1	TGTGCCAGCAGTCCAGCGGGAGTCCTCAACAATGAGCAGTTCTTC	CASSPAGVLNNEQFF
-	-	TRBV9	TRBJ1-1	TGTGCCAGCAGCTCCCCCCCGGGCACTGAAGCTTTCTTT	CASSSPPGTEAFF
TRBD2	-	TRBV30	TRBJ2-1	TGTGCCTGGAGTGTAACGGGACTAGGGATCAATGAGCAGTTCTTC	CAWSVTGLGINEQFF
-	-	TRBV27	TRBJ1-1	TGTGCCAGCAGTCTCAGGGTAGGGCTCACTGAAGCTTTCTTT	CASSLRVGLTEAFF
-	-	TRBV5-1	TRBJ2-2	TGCGCCAGCAGCTTACAGGGGAACACCGGGGAGCTGTTTTTT	CASSLQGNTGELFF
-	-	TRBV4-2	TRBJ2-7	TGTGCCAGCAGCCAAGTTGTGCGGGGCTACGAGCAGTACTTC	CASSQVVRGYEQYF
TRBD1	-	TRBV6-6	TRBJ2-7	TGTGCCAGTCAACCGGGACAGGGGGAATACGAGCAGTACTTC	CASQPGQGEYEQYF
TRBD2	once	TRBV11-3	TRBJ2-1	TGTGCCAGCAGCTTAGGTCGAGGGACTAGCATCTACAATGAGCAGTTCTTC	CASSLGRGTSIYNEQFF
-	-	TRBV5-1	TRBJ2-7	TGCGCCAGCAGCTTGGACCCCGGACAGTACGAGCAGTACTTC	CASSLDPGQYEQYF
TRBD2	-	TRBV2	TRBJ2-3	TGTGCCAGCAGAATTAATAGCGGGGGGCGCACAGATACGCAGTATTTT	CASRINSGGRTDTQYF
-	-	TRBV10-1	TRBJ2-2	TGCGCCAGCATCTACGGAAGGGGAAGACCCGGGGAGCTGTTTTTT	CASIYGRGRPGELFF
TRBD2	-	TRBV13	TRBJ2-1	TGTGCCAGCAGCTCCAGCGGGGAATACAATGAGCAGTTCTTC	CASSSSGEYNEQFF
-	few	TRBV28	TRBJ1-5	TGTGCCAGCAGATCCGAACAGGGCAAAGGACAGCCCCAGCATTTT	CASRSEQGKGQPQHF
-	once	TRBV30	TRBJ2-5	TGTGCCTGGAGCAGAGGCGGGGAGACCCAGTACTTC	CAWSRGGETQYF
TRBD1	once	TRBV7-2	TRBJ1-4	TGTGCCAGCAGCCCAGGGGGCGCATTCCCTGAAAAACTGTTTTTT	CASSPGGAFPEKLFF
TRBD1	few	TRBV5-1	TRBJ2-2	TGCGCCAGCAGCCCCGGGACAGGGAACACCGGGGAGCTGTTTTTT	CASSPGTGNTGELFF
-	-	TRBV7-9	TRBJ1-6	TGTGCCAGCAGCCGGGGGGAAAAAAATTCACCCCTCCACTTT	CASSRGEKNSPLHF
-	once	TRBV7-9	TRBJ2-7	TGTTCCAGCAGCTTATTGGGCGACGGCTCGTACTTC	CSSSLLGDGSYF
-	-	TRBV2	TRBJ2-2	TGTGCCAGCAGGTTTGACAGAACTGTGAACACCGGGGAGCTGTTTTTT	CASRFDRTVNTGELFF
-	-	TRBV4-1	TRBJ1-3	TGCGCCAGCAGCCAAGTGGGCAGGGGAAGGAACACCATATATTTT	CASSQVGRGRNTIYF
-	-	TRBV5-1	TRBJ2-7	TGCGCCAGCAGCTTAAGCGGCTTACAGTCCTACGAGCAGTACTTC	CASSLSGLQSYEQYF
-	few	TRBV11-3	TRBJ1-1	TGTGCCAGCAGCCGGGGGGCGAACACTGAAGCTTTCTTT	CASSRGANTEAFF
-	-	TRBV30	TRBJ1-2	TGTGCCTGGAGTCCTGAAGACAGGCCGGGCTACACCTTC	CAWSPEDRPGYTF
-	few	TRBV27	TRBJ1-3	TGTGCCAGCAGTTTAGGGCAGCCCGCTCACTCTGGAAACACCATATATTTT	CASSLGQPAHSGNTIYF